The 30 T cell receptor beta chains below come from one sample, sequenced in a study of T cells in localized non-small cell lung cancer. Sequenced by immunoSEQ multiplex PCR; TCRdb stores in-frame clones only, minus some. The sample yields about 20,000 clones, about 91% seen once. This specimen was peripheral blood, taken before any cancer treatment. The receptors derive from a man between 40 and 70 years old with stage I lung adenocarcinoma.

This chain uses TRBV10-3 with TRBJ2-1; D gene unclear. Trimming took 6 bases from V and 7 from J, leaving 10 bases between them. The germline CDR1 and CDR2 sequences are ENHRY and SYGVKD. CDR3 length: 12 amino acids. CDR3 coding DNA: TGTGCCATCAGCCCCGGGCAGAATGAGCAGTTCTTC. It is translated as CAISPGQNEQFF.

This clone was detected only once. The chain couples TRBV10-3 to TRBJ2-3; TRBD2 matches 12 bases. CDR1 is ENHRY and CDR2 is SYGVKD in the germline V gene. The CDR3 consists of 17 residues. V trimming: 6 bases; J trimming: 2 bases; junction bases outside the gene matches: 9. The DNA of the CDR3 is TGTGCCATCAGCAACCCTAGGACTAGCGGGGTCACAGATACGCAGTATTTT. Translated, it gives CAISNPRTSGVTDTQYF.

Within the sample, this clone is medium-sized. The CDR3 nucleotides read TGTGCCAGCAGTGATGGGGCAGGGCGTGGGGCCAACGTCCTGACTTTC. Translated, it gives CASSDGAGRGANVLTF. V usage is TRBV2 and J usage is TRBJ2-6; the D gene is possibly TRBD1 (5 bases). Germline-derived CDR1 and CDR2 are SNHLY and FYNNEI. V was shortened by 3 bases and J by 3 bases, with 12 bases between the two germline ends. The CDR3 has 16 amino acids.

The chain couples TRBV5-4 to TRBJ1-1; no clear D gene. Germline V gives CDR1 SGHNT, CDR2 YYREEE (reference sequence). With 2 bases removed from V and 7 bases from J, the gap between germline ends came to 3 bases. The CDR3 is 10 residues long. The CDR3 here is CASSFGEAFF. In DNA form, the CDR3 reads TGTGCCAGCAGCTTTGGTGAAGCTTTCTTT.

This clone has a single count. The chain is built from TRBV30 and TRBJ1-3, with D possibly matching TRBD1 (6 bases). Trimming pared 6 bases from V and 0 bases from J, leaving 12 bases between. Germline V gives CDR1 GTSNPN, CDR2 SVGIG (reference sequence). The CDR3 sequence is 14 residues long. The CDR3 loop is CACDRSNSGNTIYF. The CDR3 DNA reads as TGTGCCTGCGACAGGAGTAACTCTGGAAACACCATATATTTT.

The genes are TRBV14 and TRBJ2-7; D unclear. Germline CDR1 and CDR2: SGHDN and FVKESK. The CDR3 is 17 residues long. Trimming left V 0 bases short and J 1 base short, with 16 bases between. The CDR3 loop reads CASSQDRALYLSYEQYF. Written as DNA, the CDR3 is TGTGCCAGCAGCCAAGATCGGGCCTTGTACCTTTCCTACGAGCAGTACTTC.

The CDR3 DNA reads as TGTGCCTCACAGGGTTTAGGGCCTCAACTGTTTTTT. Residues: CASQGLGPQLFF. J is TRBJ1-4 and V is TRBV30; D possibly corresponds to TRBD1 (6 bases). V gave up 7 bases and J gave up 12 bases, with 18 bases separating them. CDR3 size: 12 residues. Germline CDR1 is GTSNPN and CDR2 is SVGIG (reference sequence).

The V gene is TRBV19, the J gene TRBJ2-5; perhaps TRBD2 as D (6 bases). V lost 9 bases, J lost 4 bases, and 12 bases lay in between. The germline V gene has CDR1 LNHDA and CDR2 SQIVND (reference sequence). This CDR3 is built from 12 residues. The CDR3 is CASRGLPETQYF. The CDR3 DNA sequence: TGTGCCAGCCGGGGACTGCCAGAGACCCAGTACTTC.

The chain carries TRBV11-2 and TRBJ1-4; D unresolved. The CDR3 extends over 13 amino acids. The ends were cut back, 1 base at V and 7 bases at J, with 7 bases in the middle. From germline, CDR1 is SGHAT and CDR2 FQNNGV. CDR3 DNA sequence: TGTGCCAGCAGCTTAGGAGGGAGTGAAAAACTGTTTTTT. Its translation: CASSLGGSEKLFF.

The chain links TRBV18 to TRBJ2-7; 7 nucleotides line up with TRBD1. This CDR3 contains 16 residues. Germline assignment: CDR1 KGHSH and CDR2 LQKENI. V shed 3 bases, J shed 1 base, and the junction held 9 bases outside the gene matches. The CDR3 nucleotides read TGTGCCAGCTCACCTGGTTCCGGGACAGCATCCTACGAGCAGTACTTC. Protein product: CASSPGSGTASYEQYF.

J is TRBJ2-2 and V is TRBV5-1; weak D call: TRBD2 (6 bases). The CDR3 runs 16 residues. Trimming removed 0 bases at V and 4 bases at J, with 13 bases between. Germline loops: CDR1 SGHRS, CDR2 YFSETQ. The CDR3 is CASSLARGDGTGELFF. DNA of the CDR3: TGCGCCAGCAGCTTGGCCCGCGGGGATGGCACCGGGGAGCTGTTTTTT.

The CDR3 DNA sequence: TGCGCCAGCAGCCAACGGGTAGAACTGAGCAATCAGCCCCAGCATTTT. It codes for CASSQRVELSNQPQHF. The genes are TRBV4-1 and TRBJ1-5, with no clear D. The CDR3 contains 16 residues. V gave up 2 bases and J gave up 1 base, with 12 bases separating them. Germline V gene lookup returns CDR1 MGHRA and CDR2 YSYEKL.

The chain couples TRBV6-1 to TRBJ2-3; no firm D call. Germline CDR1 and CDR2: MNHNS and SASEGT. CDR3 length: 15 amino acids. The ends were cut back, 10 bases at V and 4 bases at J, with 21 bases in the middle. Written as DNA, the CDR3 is TGTGCCACCGAGCTACCCGGCAGTCCCCCAGATACGCAGTATTTT. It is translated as CATELPGSPPDTQYF.

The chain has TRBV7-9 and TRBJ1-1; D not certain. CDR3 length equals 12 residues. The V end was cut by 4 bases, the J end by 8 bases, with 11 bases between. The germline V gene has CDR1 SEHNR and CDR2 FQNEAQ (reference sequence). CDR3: CASSSDLIEAFF. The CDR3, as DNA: TGTGCCAGCAGCTCCGATCTTATAGAAGCTTTCTTT.

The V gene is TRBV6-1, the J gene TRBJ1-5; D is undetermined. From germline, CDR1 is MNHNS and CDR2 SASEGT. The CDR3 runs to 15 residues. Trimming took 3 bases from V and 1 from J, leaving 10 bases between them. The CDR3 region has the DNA TGTGCCAGCAGTGAGCGGGCAATGAGCAATCAGCCCCAGCATTTT. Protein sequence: CASSERAMSNQPQHF.

Here the CDR3 reads CASSFGGMGNEQFF. The CDR3 DNA reads TGCGCCAGCAGCTTCGGGGGAATGGGAAATGAGCAGTTCTTC. The rearrangement links TRBV5-1 to TRBJ2-1, with D possibly being TRBD2 (6 bases). CDR3 length equals 14 residues. The V end was cut by 2 bases, the J end by 7 bases, with 13 bases between. Germline loops: CDR1 SGHRS, CDR2 YFSETQ. Full variable domain (rest looked up from reference TRBV5-1 and TRBJ2-1): KAGVTQTPRYLIKTRGQQVTLSCSPISGHRSVSWYQQTPGQGLQFLFEYFSETQRNKGNFPGRFSGRQFSNSRSEMNVSTLELGDSALYLCASSFGGMGNEQFFGPGTRLTVL.

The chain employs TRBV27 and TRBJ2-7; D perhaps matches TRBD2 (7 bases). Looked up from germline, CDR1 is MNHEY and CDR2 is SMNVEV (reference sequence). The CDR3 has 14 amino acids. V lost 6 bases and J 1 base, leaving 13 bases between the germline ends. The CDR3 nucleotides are TGTGCCAGCAGCCCAAGCGGGACATCCTACGAGCAGTACTTC. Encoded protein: CASSPSGTSYEQYF.

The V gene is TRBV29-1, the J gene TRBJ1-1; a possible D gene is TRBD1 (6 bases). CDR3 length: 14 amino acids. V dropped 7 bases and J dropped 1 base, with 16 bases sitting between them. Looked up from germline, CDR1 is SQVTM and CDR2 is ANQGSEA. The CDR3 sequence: CSGGTMAGNTEAFF. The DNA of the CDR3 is TGCAGCGGCGGGACAATGGCTGGGAACACTGAAGCTTTCTTT.

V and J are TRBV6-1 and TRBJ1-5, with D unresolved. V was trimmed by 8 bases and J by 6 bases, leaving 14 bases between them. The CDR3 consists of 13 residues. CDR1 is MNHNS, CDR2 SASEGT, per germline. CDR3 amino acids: CASFRGEGQPQHF. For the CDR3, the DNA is TGTGCCAGCTTTCGGGGAGAAGGTCAGCCCCAGCATTTT.

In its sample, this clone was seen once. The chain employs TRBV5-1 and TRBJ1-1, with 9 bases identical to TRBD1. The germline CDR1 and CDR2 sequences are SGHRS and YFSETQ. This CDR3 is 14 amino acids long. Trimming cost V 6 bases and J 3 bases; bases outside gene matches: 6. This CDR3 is CASTGTGWHTEAFF. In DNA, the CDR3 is TGCGCCAGCACCGGGACAGGGTGGCACACTGAAGCTTTCTTT. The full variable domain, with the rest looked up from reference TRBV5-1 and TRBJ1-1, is KAGVTQTPRYLIKTRGQQVTLSCSPISGHRSVSWYQQTPGQGLQFLFEYFSETQRNKGNFPGRFSGRQFSNSRSEMNVSTLELGDSALYLCASTGTGWHTEAFFGQGTRLTVV.

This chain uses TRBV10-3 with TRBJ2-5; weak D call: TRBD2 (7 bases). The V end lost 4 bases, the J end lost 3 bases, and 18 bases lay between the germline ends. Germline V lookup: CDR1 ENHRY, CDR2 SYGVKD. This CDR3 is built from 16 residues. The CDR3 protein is CAISVSSGGGEETQYF. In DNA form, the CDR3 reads TGTGCCATCAGTGTATCCAGCGGAGGGGGGGAAGAGACCCAGTACTTC.

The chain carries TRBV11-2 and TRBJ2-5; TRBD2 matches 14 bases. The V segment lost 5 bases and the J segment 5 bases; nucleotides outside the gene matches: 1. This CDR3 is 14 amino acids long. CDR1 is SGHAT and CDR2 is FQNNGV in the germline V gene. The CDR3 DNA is TGTGCCAGCAGCCGGACTAGCGGGAGGGAGACCCAGTACTTC. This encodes CASSRTSGRETQYF.

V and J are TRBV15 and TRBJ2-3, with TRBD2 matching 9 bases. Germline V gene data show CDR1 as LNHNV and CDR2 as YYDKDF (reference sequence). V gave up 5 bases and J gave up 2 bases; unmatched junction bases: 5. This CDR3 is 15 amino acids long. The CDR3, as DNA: TGTGCCACCAGCCGAGCGGGAGGTATCACAGATACGCAGTATTTT. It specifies CATSRAGGITDTQYF.

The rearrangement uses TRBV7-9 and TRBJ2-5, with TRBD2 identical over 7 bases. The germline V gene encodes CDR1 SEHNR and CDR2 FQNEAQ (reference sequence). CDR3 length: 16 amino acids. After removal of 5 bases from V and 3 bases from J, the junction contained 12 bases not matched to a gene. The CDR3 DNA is TGTGCCAGCAGCGAATTCCAAGGCACTAGCGAAGAGACCCAGTACTTC. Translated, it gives CASSEFQGTSEETQYF.

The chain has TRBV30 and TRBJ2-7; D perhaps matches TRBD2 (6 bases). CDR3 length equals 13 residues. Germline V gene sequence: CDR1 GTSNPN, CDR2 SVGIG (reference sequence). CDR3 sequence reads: CAAGSWSSYEQYF. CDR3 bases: TGTGCTGCGGGGTCCTGGTCGTCCTACGAGCAGTACTTC.

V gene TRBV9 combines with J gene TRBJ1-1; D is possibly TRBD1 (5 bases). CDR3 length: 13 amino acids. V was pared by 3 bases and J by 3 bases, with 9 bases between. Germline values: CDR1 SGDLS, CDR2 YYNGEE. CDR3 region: CASSAGGYTEAFF. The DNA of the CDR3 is TGTGCCAGCAGCGCCGGGGGGTACACTGAAGCTTTCTTT.

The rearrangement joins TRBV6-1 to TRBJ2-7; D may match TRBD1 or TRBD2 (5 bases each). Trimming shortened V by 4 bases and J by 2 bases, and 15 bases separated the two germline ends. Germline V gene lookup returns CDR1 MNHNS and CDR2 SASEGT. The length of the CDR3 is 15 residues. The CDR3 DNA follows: TGTGCCAGCAGTGTATCCGGGACCTTCACCTACGAGCAGTACTTC. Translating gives CASSVSGTFTYEQYF.

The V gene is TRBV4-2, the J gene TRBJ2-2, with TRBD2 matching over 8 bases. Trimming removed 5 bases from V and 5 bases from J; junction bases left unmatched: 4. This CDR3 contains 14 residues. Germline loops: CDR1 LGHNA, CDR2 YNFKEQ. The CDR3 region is CASSYGGGTGELFF. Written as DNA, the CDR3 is TGTGCCAGCAGCTACGGGGGGGGTACCGGGGAGCTGTTTTTT.

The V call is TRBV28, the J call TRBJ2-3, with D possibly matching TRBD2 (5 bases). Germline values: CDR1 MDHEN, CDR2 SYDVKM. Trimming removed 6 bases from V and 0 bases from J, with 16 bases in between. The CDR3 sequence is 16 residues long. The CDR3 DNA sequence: TGTGCCAGCAGACCCGGACTTGCTTCTAGCACAGATACGCAGTATTTT. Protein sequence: CASRPGLASSTDTQYF.

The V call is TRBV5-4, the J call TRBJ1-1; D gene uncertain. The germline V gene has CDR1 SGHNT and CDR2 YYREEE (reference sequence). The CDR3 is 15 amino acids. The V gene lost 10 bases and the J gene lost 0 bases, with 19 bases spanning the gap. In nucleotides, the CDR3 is TGTGCCTTTGGGCCGGCCCCCTTAATGAACACTGAAGCTTTCTTT. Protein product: CAFGPAPLMNTEAFF.